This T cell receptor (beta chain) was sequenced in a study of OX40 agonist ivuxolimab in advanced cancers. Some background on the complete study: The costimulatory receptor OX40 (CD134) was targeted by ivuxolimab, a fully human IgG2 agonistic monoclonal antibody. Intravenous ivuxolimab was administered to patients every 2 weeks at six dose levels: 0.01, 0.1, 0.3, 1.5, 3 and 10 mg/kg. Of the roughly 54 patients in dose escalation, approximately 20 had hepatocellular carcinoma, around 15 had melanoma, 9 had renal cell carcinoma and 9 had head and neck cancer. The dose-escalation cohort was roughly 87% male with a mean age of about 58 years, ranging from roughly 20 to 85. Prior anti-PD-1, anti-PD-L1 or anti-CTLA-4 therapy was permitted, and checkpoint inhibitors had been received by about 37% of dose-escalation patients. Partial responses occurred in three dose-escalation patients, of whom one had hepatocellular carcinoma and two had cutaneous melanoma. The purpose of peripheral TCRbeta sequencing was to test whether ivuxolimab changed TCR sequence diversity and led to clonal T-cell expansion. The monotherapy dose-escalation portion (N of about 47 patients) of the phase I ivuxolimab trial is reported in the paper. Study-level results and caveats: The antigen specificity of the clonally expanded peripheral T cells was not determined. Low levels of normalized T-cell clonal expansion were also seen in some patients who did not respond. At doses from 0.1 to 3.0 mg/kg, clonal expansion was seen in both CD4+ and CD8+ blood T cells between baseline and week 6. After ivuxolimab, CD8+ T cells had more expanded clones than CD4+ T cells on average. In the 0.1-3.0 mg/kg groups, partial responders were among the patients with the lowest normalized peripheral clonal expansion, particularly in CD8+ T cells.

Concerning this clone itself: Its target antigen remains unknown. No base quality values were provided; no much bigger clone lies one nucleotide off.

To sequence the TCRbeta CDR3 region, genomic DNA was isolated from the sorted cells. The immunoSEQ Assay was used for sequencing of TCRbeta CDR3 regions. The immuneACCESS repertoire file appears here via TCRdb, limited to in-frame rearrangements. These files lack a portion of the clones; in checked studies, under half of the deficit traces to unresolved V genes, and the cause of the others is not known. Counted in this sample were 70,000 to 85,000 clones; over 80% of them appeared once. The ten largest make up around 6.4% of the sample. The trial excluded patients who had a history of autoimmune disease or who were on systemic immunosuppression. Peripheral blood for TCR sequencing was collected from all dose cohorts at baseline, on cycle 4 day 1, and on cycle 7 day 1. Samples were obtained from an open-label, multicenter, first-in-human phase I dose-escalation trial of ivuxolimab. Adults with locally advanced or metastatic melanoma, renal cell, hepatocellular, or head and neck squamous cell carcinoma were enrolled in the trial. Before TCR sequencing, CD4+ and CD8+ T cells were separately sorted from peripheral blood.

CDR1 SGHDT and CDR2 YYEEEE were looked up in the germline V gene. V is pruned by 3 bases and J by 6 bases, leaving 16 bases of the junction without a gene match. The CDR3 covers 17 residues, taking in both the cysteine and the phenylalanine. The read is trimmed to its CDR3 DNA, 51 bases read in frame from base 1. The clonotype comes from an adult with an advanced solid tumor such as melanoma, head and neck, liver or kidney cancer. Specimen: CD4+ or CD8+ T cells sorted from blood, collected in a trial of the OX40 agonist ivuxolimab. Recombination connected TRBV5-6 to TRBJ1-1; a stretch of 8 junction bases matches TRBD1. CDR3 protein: CASSWNRPVDRVAEAFF. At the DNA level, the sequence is TGTGCCAGCAGCTGGAATCGGCCGGTGGACAGGGTCGCTGAAGCTTTCTTT.